Below are 23 T cell receptor beta chains sequenced from a single sample in a study of T cells in Graves' hyperthyroidism and ophthalmopathy. RNA transcripts served as the template for amplifying TCR beta CDR3 regions. HTBI primers were the set used in a first-round RT-PCR of the TCR CDR3. TCRdb analysed the multiplex PCR reads with MiXCR anew, one entry per CDR3 protein. Of approximately 360,000 distinct CDR3 sequences listed, 25% are singletons. Sequenced sample: blood. The receptor source for this set is a man aged 45-60 years with Graves' hyperthyroidism.

The count of this clonotype is one. The chain combines TRBV29-1 with TRBJ2-7; possible D gene TRBD1, 6 bases. Per germline, CDR1 SQVTM and CDR2 ANQGSEA. Between the trimmed V and J ends, which lost 5 bases and 3 bases, there was a span of 11 bases. The CDR3 sequence is 12 residues long. The CDR3 spells CSVQGPGYEQYF. CDR3 bases: TGCAGCGTTCAGGGGCCGGGCTACGAGCAGTACTTC.

This sequence joins TRBV11-2 and TRBJ1-1; D is uncertain. Germline loops: CDR1 SGHAT, CDR2 FQNNGV. V dropped 0 bases and J dropped 1 base, with 9 bases sitting between them. The CDR3 totals 15 residues. CDR3 DNA sequence: TGTGCCAGCAGCTTAGAACGGATCCAGAACACTGAAGCTTTCTTT. The encoded protein is CASSLERIQNTEAFF.

The chain is built from TRBV27 and TRBJ1-1, with 8 bases aligning to TRBD1. V was clipped by 6 bases and J by 5 bases; unmatched bases: 8. CDR1 is MNHEY, CDR2 SMNVEV, per germline (reference sequence). The CDR3 spans 14 residues. The CDR3 nucleotides read TGTGCCAGCAGCCAATCGACAGGGGAAACTGAAGCTTTCTTT. It is translated as CASSQSTGETEAFF.

This clonotype was observed a handful of times. The chain has TRBV27 and TRBJ2-1, with 7 positions matching TRBD1. Germline CDR1 and CDR2: MNHEY and SMNVEV (reference sequence). This CDR3 contains 15 residues. V shed 4 bases and J 0 bases; nucleotides not matched to a gene: 3. CDR3 in amino acids: CASSSDRVSYNEQFF. CDR3 nucleotide sequence: TGTGCCAGCAGTTCCGACAGGGTCTCCTACAATGAGCAGTTCTTC.

CDR3 coding DNA: TGTGCCAGCAGCTTATTAGCGGGAGGGCGTAACACCGGGGAGCTGTTTTTT. This codes for CASSLLAGGRNTGELFF. This chain links TRBV7-9 with TRBJ2-2; 11 bases align to TRBD2. This CDR3 contains 17 residues. The J segment lost 2 bases and the V segment lost 2 bases, leaving 4 bases of the junction unmatched. CDR1 is SEHNR, CDR2 FQNEAQ, per germline (reference sequence).

This clonotype was seen a few times. V usage is TRBV5-1 and J usage is TRBJ2-1; TRBD1 agrees at 9 bases. Germline trimming cut 0 bases from V and 4 bases from J; bases unmatched to any gene: 2. The CDR3 has 15 amino acids. Germline values: CDR1 SGHRS, CDR2 YFSETQ. CDR3 in DNA: TGCGCCAGCAGCTTGGGGGACAGGGAGTACAATGAGCAGTTCTTC. Protein: CASSLGDREYNEQFF. Full variable domain (missing parts from reference TRBV5-1 and TRBJ2-1): KAGVTQTPRYLIKTRGQQVTLSCSPISGHRSVSWYQQTPGQGLQFLFEYFSETQRNKGNFPGRFSGRQFSNSRSEMNVSTLELGDSALYLCASSLGDREYNEQFFGPGTRLTVL.

The chain links TRBV12-3 or TRBV12-4 to TRBJ2-1; no clear D gene. There are 13 residues in the CDR3. Trimming cost V 7 bases and J 3 bases, with 10 bases left between them. The CDR3 bases are TGTGCCAGCACCCTGACTGACTACAATGAGCAGTTCTTC. This gives the protein CASTLTDYNEQFF.

This clonotype has only a few counts. DNA for the CDR3: TGTGCCAGTAGTATGGGGACAGGGTCTAACTATGGCTACACCTTC. Encoded protein: CASSMGTGSNYGYTF. The V gene is TRBV19, the J gene TRBJ1-2; 9 positions match TRBD1. CDR3 length equals 15 residues. The ends lost 3 bases at V and 0 bases at J; junction bases unmatched: 2. The germline CDR1 and CDR2 sequences are LNHDA and SQIVND (reference sequence).

This rearrangement joins TRBV12-3 or TRBV12-4 to TRBJ2-1; 8 bases line up with TRBD2. The CDR3 runs to 16 residues. The V and J ends lost 5 bases and 8 bases, in that order; junction bases with no gene match: 14. CDR3: CASSPPLAGGIDEQFF. The CDR3 nucleotides are TGTGCCAGCAGTCCCCCTCTAGCGGGCGGAATTGATGAGCAGTTCTTC.

As concerns this clonotype: At one of its ends the junction is not consistent with the germline gene, which may arise from a read error. The genes are TRBV12-3 or TRBV12-4 and TRBJ2-6; D might be TRBD1 (5 bases). This CDR3 is built from 15 residues. The CDR3 nucleotides are TGTGCCAGCAGTGACTTCCTCTCTGGGGCCAACGTCCTGGCTTTC. Its protein is CASSDFLSGANVLAF.

At least ten counts were recorded for this clonotype. The chain is built from TRBV12-3 or TRBV12-4 and TRBJ1-1; D is uncertain. This CDR3 is built from 11 residues. V was shortened by 5 bases and J by 11 bases, with 12 bases between the two germline ends. The CDR3 DNA sequence: TGTGCCAGCAGTCCCGGGATGGGCGCTTTCTTT. Its translation is CASSPGMGAFF.

With respect to this clonotype: At one end, the junction sequence differs from germline, possibly due to a read error. The chain carries TRBV5-6 and TRBJ1-1; maybe TRBD1 (5 bases). Germline V gene sequence: CDR1 SGHDT, CDR2 YYEEEE. This CDR3 has 17 residues. Written as DNA, the CDR3 is TGTGCCAGCAGCCACGCACCACGCAGGGCAATGAACACTGAAGGTTTCTTT. Residues: CASSHAPRRAMNTEGFF.

The V gene is TRBV5-5, the J gene TRBJ2-2; 10 bases are a match to TRBD1. Germline-derived CDR1 and CDR2 are SGHKS and YYEKEE (reference sequence). V lost 6 bases and J lost 1; bases outside the gene matches: 6. There are 16 residues in the CDR3. CDR3 sequence: CASNFGTGVNTGELFF. The DNA for the CDR3 is TGTGCCAGCAACTTCGGGACAGGGGTGAACACCGGGGAGCTGTTTTTT.

The CDR3 region has the DNA TGCAGTGCTAGAGTCCCAAGCGGGAGTCGTTACAATGAGCAGTTCTTC. Translated: CSARVPSGSRYNEQFF. V gene TRBV20-1 combines with J gene TRBJ2-1; 8 bases are a match to TRBD2. Germline V gene data show CDR1 as DFQATT and CDR2 as SNEGSKA (reference sequence). This CDR3 contains 16 residues. V lost 1 base, J lost 4 bases, and 9 bases stayed unmatched.

This chain connects TRBV7-3 to TRBJ1-5, with D perhaps TRBD1 (6 bases). The CDR3 spans 17 residues. CDR1 is SGHTA and CDR2 is FQGTGA in the germline V gene. The germline V and J ends were trimmed by 7 bases and 0 bases, with 19 bases remaining between them. The CDR3 region is CASNSGLDRNSNQPQHF. The CDR3 DNA is TGTGCCAGCAACTCAGGGCTGGACAGAAATAGCAATCAGCCCCAGCATTTT.

Details on this clonotype: It is likely a read error, because the conserved phenylalanine at the end of the CDR3 is missing. The chain couples TRBV28 to TRBJ2-1; D perhaps matches TRBD2 (5 bases). The germline gives CDR1 MDHEN, CDR2 SYDVKM. Trimming removed 5 bases at V and 0 bases at J, with 20 bases between. There are 18 residues in the CDR3. Written as DNA, the CDR3 is TGTGCCAGCAGTCTCACCGTAACCCCGGGGAGCTCCTACAATGAGCAGTTCCTC. Translation gives CASSLTVTPGSSYNEQFL.

This chain links TRBV6-2 or TRBV6-3 with TRBJ2-1, with a possible D match to TRBD1 (6 bases). CDR1 and CDR2 from the germline V gene are MNHEY and SVGEGT. V lost 2 bases, J lost 4 bases, and 15 bases lay in between. The CDR3 is 16 amino acids. The CDR3 sequence is CASSYPDSGNYNEQFF. Here the CDR3 DNA reads TGTGCCAGCAGTTACCCGGACAGTGGAAATTACAATGAGCAGTTCTTC.

The chain recombines TRBV25-1 with TRBJ2-1, with TRBD2 matching over 13 bases. V lost 3 bases, J lost 4 bases, and 3 bases stayed unmatched. Germline CDR1 and CDR2: MGHDK and SYGVNS. The CDR3 is 16 amino acids. The CDR3 protein is CASSERTSGRYNEQFF. CDR3 coding DNA: TGTGCCAGCAGTGAGCGGACTAGCGGGAGATACAATGAGCAGTTCTTC.

This clonotype came up a few times. J is TRBJ1-1 and V is TRBV6-1; maybe TRBD1 (6 bases). Trimming cost V 6 bases and J 0 bases, with 11 bases left between them. Germline loops: CDR1 MNHNS, CDR2 SASEGT. The CDR3 consists of 14 residues. CDR3 residues: CASRRQDLNTEAFF. The CDR3 DNA reads TGTGCCAGCAGAAGACAGGATTTGAACACTGAAGCTTTCTTT.

The sample holds many counts of this clonotype. The rearrangement links TRBV5-1 to TRBJ1-1; a weak D match, TRBD1 (5 bases). The CDR3 runs 13 residues. V lost 4 bases and J lost 0, with 7 bases in between. CDR1 is SGHRS, CDR2 YFSETQ, per germline. This CDR3 is CASSDRMNTEAFF. CDR3 sequence (DNA): TGCGCCAGCAGCGACAGAATGAACACTGAAGCTTTCTTT.

This clonotype was seen ten or more times. The V call is TRBV28, the J call TRBJ2-7; the match to TRBD2 covers 10 bases. The germline CDR1 and CDR2 sequences are MDHEN and SYDVKM. CDR3 length equals 14 residues. The ends lost 6 bases at V and 4 bases at J; junction bases unmatched: 6. CDR3 DNA sequence: TGTGCCAGCAGGACGAGGACTAGCGGTTACGAGCAGTACTTC. It translates to CASRTRTSGYEQYF.

In its sample, this clonotype was seen a few times. The chain is built from TRBV10-1 and TRBJ2-5, with 7 nucleotides matching TRBD2. The V gene's germline CDR1 is WNHNN and CDR2 SYGVQD (reference sequence). CDR3 length: 16 amino acids. Germline trimming cut 2 bases from V and 5 bases from J; bases unmatched to any gene: 11. The CDR3 DNA follows: TGCGCCAGCAGTGAGAGAAGGAGCGGGATCCGGGAGACCCAGTACTTC. It is translated as CASSERRSGIRETQYF.

For this clonotype: Possible read error: a much larger clone is one base away. The genes are TRBV29-1 and TRBJ1-1; 12 bases line up with TRBD1. The CDR3 runs 15 residues. Germline assignment: CDR1 SQVTM and CDR2 ANQGSEA. J lost 0 bases, V lost 5 bases, and 4 bases had no gene match. CDR3 bases: TGCAGCGTTACCGGGACAGGGGGCGTGAACACTGAAGCTTTCTTT. This codes for CSVTGTGGVNTEAFF.